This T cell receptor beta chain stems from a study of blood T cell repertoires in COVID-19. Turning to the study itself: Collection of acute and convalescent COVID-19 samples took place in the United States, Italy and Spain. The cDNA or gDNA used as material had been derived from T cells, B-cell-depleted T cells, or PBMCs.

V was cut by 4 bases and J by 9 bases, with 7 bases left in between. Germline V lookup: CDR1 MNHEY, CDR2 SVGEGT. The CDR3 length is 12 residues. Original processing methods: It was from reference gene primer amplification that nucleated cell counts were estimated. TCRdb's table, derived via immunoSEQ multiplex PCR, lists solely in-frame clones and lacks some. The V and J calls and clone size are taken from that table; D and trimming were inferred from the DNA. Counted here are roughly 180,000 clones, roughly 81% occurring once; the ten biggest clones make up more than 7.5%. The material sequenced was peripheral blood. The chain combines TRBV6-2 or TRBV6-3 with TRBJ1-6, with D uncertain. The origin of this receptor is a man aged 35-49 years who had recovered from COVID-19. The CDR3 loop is CASSLLFSPLHF. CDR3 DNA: TGTGCCAGCAGTTTGTTATTTTCACCCCTCCACTTT.